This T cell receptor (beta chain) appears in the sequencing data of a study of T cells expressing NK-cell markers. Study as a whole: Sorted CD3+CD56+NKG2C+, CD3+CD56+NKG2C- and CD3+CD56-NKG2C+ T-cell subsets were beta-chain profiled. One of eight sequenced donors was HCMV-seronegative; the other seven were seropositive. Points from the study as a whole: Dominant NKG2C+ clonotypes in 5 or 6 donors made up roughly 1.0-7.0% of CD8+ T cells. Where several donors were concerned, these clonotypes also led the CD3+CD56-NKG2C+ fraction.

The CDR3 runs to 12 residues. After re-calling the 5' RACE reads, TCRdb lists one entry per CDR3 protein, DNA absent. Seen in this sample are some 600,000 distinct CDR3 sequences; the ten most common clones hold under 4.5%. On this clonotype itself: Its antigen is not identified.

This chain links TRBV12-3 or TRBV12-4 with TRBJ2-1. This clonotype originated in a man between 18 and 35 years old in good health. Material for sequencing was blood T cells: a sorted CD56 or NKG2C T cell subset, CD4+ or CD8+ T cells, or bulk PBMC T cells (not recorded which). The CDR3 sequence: CASSLSKAVQFF.